This T cell receptor beta chain was sequenced in a study of cytomegalovirus exposure and HLA in healthy donors. The overall study: Roughly 80 million unique TCRs from HLA-typed donors made up an early data release. Findings of the study overall: Sequencing likely produced, as an artifact, a cluster of highly shared sequence variants. In vitro testing confirmed a few CMV-associated chains as specific for CMV antigens.

Both 60 Vbeta primers and 13 Jbeta primers went into the PCR. Libraries were prepared by immunoSEQ multiplex PCR; TCRdb keeps only in-frame clonotypes and omits some of them. The table includes approximately 130,000 clones, around 77% detected once. Trimming removed 4 bases from V and 1 base from J; junction bases left unmatched: 8. The CDR3 consists of 16 residues. Germline CDR1 SGHTA, CDR2 FQGNSA. This clone was seen only once. Its antigen is undetermined. The source is a man between 50 and 59 years old in good health and CMV-seronegative. J is TRBJ2-7 and V is TRBV7-2; 9 nucleotides agree with TRBD1. The sequenced material came from PBMCs. The chain's CDR3 is CASSSHGTGKSYEQYF. The CDR3 region has the DNA TGTGCCAGCAGCTCCCACGGGACAGGGAAGTCCTACGAGCAGTACTTC.